The 11 T cell receptor beta chains below come from one sample, sequenced in a study of T cells in Graves' hyperthyroidism and ophthalmopathy. The investigators amplified TCR beta CDR3 regions from RNA transcripts. The TCR CDR3 first-round RT-PCR relied on the HTBI primer set. TCRdb re-called the multiplex PCR reads with MiXCR, one entry per CDR3 protein. This sample has approximately 400,000 distinct CDR3 sequences, with around 16% found just once. The sample taken for sequencing was blood. These receptors came from a woman aged 18-29 years with Graves' hyperthyroidism.

This clonotype was picked up a small number of times. The chain links TRBV7-9 to TRBJ1-5; D uncertain. Trimming took off 5 bases at V and 2 bases at J, with 10 bases between the two ends. CDR1 SEHNR and CDR2 FQNEAQ come from the germline V gene (reference sequence). CDR3 length equals 14 residues. CDR3 loop: CASSPYGGNQPQHF. CDR3 nucleotides: TGTGCCAGCAGCCCGTACGGGGGCAATCAGCCCCAGCATTTT.

There are many counts of this clonotype. V gene TRBV6-1 combines with J gene TRBJ2-6; TRBD1 might be the D (5 bases). The CDR3 covers 16 residues. Trimming shortened V by 7 bases and J by 2 bases, and 15 bases separated the two germline ends. Germline V lookup: CDR1 MNHNS, CDR2 SASEGT. For the CDR3, the DNA is TGTGCCAGCAAGGTTTCAGGGTCCGCTGGGGCCAACGTCCTGACTTTC. It codes for CASKVSGSAGANVLTF.

This clonotype occurred once. The chain employs TRBV5-1 and TRBJ2-6; D could derive from TRBD1 or TRBD2 (7 bases each). The CDR3 contains 18 residues. The germline V and J ends were trimmed by 0 bases and 3 bases, with 16 bases remaining between them. The germline V gene has CDR1 SGHRS and CDR2 YFSETQ. CDR3 DNA sequence: TGCGCCAGCAGCTTGGGACAGGGAGGGTCCTATGGGGCCAACGTCCTGACTTTC. It yields the protein CASSLGQGGSYGANVLTF.

This clonotype occurred a few times. The chain employs TRBV7-9 and TRBJ1-2; a weak D match, TRBD1 (5 bases). The CDR3 spans 13 residues. V was shortened by 4 bases and J by 5 bases, with 11 bases between the two germline ends. CDR1 is SEHNR and CDR2 is FQNEAQ in the germline V gene (reference sequence). The CDR3 DNA is TGTGCCAGCAGCTCAGGGATGAGTTATGGCTACACCTTC. Translating gives CASSSGMSYGYTF. The complete variable domain, with remaining parts taken from reference TRBV7-9 and TRBJ1-2, reads DTGVSQNPRHKITKRGQNVTFRCDPISEHNRLYWYRQTLGQGPEFLTYFQNEAQLEKSRLLSDRFSAERPKGSFSTLEIQRTEQGDSAMYLCASSSGMSYGYTFGSGTRLTVV.

There are a few counts of this clonotype. The chain is built from TRBV14 and TRBJ2-2; 7 bases fit TRBD1. V gave up 0 bases and J gave up 7 bases; unmatched junction bases: 14. This CDR3 region has 18 residues. Germline-derived CDR1 and CDR2 are SGHDN and FVKESK. The CDR3 is CASSQDIPAGGEGGELFF. CDR3 bases: TGTGCCAGCAGCCAAGATATCCCGGCAGGGGGTGAAGGCGGGGAGCTGTTTTTT.

This chain links TRBV24-1 with TRBJ2-2; 15 bases agree with TRBD2. Germline CDR1 reads KGHDR; CDR2 reads SFDVKD. The length of the CDR3 is 17 residues. Losses at the gene ends were 9 bases for V and 5 bases for J; bases not matched to a gene: 9. The CDR3 spells CATPRTSGRARTGELFF. As DNA, the CDR3 is TGTGCCACCCCTAGGACTAGCGGGAGGGCCCGGACCGGGGAGCTGTTTTTT.

This clonotype was seen ten or more times. V gene TRBV6-1 combines with J gene TRBJ2-5, with TRBD1 as a possible D gene (6 bases). This CDR3 contains 15 residues. In germline, CDR1 is MNHNS, CDR2 SASEGT. Trimming stripped 1 base from V and 5 bases from J, with 14 bases between. The DNA of the CDR3 is TGTGCCAGCAGTGAAGGGCCAGGGGAGTTCGAGACCCAGTACTTC. Encoded protein: CASSEGPGEFETQYF.

This clonotype came up many times. The chain employs TRBV28 and TRBJ1-2; D gene unclear. The CDR3 covers 13 residues. CDR1 and CDR2 from the germline V gene are MDHEN and SYDVKM. Trimming shortened V by 1 base and J by 4 bases, and 7 bases separated the two germline ends. DNA of the CDR3: TGTGCCAGCAGTTTATTTGGGAGCTATGGCTACACCTTC. Amino acids: CASSLFGSYGYTF.

This clonotype was seen at least ten times. This chain links TRBV7-3 with TRBJ2-3, with a tentative D call TRBD2 (5 bases). The V end was cut by 2 bases, the J end by 2 bases, with 8 bases between. The germline gives CDR1 SGHTA, CDR2 FQGTGA. The CDR3 is made up of 14 amino acids. In DNA form, the CDR3 reads TGTGCCAGCAGCTTACGGGGAGACACAGATACGCAGTATTTT. This sequence encodes CASSLRGDTDTQYF.

The V and J genes are TRBV12-3 or TRBV12-4 and TRBJ2-7; D is possibly TRBD1 or TRBD2 (5 bases each). Trimming cost V 6 bases and J 6 bases, with 12 bases left between them. CDR3 length: 12 amino acids. CDR3 coding DNA: TGTGCCAGCAGCGGGGCAGGGAGCGAGCAGTACTTC. It specifies CASSGAGSEQYF.

This chain links TRBV19 with TRBJ2-1; 7 nucleotides agree with TRBD1. The junction had 12 bases not matched to a gene; V was cut back by 2 bases and J by 8 bases. This CDR3 spans 16 amino acids. Germline loops: CDR1 LNHDA, CDR2 SQIVND (reference sequence). In DNA, the CDR3 is TGTGCCAGTAGTATATCACGAGACAGGGCATGGGATGAGCAGTTCTTC. Amino acids: CASSISRDRAWDEQFF.